The entry below gives a single T cell receptor (beta chain) sequence along with its context. The data originate from a study of TIL therapy for anti-PD-1-resistant metastatic lung cancer. Study details: Most patients had lung adenocarcinoma. Median tumor mutation burden was 1.5 mutations per megabase.

The immunoSEQ assay was v3. Sequencing depth was approximately 2 million read pairs for survey level, roughly 4.5-6.5 million for deep. Only in-frame clones appear in the TCRdb table, and some are missing; sequencing was by immunoSEQ multiplex PCR. The sample consists of 60,000 or so clones, about 69% of them appearing once. The CDR3 is made up of 14 amino acids. The germline V gene has CDR1 MNHEY and CDR2 SVGAGI. V was shortened by 0 bases and J by 4 bases, with 9 bases between the two germline ends. Noted time point: pre-treatment sample, taken before nivolumab and TIL therapy. The chain couples TRBV6-5 to TRBJ1-1; D ambiguous. Sequencing used blood, obtained at baseline. The TCR was taken from a person between 30 and 79 years old with non-small cell lung cancer. CDR3 loop: CASSYSMVGTEAFF. Written as DNA, the CDR3 is TGTGCCAGCAGTTACTCTATGGTGGGCACTGAAGCTTTCTTT.